This entry concerns a single T cell receptor (beta chain). Its antigen remains unknown. The data were taken from a study of T cells in Graves' hyperthyroidism and ophthalmopathy. Overall study context: Peripheral blood was taken when the disease was first diagnosed, before any treatment began. Broader study findings: The model anticipated ophthalmopathy a median around six months pre-onset.

Trimming removed 0 bases from V and 1 base from J; junction bases left unmatched: 6. The CDR3 has 17 residues. The germline V gene has CDR1 SGHKS and CDR2 YYEKEE (reference sequence). Amplification of TCR beta CDR3 regions used RNA as the template. In the first-round RT-PCR of the TCR CDR3, the HTBI primer set was used. MiXCR, run by TCRdb on the multiplex PCR reads, gives a single entry per CDR3 protein. The data contain 200,000 to 250,000 distinct CDR3 sequences, around 20% of them seen just once; the ten biggest clones take up roughly 44%. Sequenced: blood. This receptor was taken from a man in his forties with Graves' hyperthyroidism. V and J are TRBV5-5 and TRBJ2-5; the match to TRBD2 covers 10 bases. CDR3: CASSLALPSGGQETQYF. The CDR3 DNA reads TGTGCCAGCAGCTTGGCCCTTCCTAGCGGGGGCCAAGAGACCCAGTACTTC.